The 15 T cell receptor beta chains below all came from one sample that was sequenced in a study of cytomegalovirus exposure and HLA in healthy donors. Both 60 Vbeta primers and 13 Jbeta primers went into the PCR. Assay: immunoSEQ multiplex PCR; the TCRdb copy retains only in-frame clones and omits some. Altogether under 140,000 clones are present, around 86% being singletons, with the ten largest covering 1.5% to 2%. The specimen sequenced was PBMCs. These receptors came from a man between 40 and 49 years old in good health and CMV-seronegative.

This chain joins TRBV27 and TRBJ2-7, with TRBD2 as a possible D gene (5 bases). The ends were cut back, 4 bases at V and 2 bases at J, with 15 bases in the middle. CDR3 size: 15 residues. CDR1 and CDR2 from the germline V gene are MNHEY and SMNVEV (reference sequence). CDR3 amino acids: CASSSQAARPYEQYF. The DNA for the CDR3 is TGTGCCAGCAGTTCACAAGCGGCCCGGCCCTACGAGCAGTACTTC.

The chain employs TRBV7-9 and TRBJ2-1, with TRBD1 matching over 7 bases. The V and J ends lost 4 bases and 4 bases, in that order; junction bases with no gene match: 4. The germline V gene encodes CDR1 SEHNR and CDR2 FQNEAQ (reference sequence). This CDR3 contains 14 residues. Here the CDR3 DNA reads TGTGCCAGCAGCTACGGACAGGTGTACAATGAGCAGTTCTTC. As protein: CASSYGQVYNEQFF.

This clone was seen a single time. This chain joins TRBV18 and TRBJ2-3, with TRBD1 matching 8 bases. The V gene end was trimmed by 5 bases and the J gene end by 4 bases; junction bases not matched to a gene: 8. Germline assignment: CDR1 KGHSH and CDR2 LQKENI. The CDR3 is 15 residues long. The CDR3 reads CASSSQDREADTQYF. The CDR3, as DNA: TGTGCCAGCTCATCACAGGACAGGGAGGCAGATACGCAGTATTTT.

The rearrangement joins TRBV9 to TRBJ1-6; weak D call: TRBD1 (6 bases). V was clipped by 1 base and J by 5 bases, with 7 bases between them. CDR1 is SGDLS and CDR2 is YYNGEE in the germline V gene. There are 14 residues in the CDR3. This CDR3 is CASSVRQDNSPLHF. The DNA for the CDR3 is TGTGCCAGCAGCGTACGACAGGATAATTCACCCCTCCACTTT. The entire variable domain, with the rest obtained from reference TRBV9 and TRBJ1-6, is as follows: DSGVTQTPKHLITATGQRVTLRCSPRSGDLSVYWYQQSLDQGLQFLIQYYNGEERAKGNILERFSAQQFPDLHSELNLSSLELGDSALYFCASSVRQDNSPLHFGNGTRLTVT.

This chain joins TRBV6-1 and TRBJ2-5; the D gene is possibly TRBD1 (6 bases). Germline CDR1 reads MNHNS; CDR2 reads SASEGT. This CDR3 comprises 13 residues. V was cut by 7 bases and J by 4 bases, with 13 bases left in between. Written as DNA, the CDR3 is TGTGCCAGCACGGGCAGGGGTGGAGAGACCCAGTACTTC. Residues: CASTGRGGETQYF.

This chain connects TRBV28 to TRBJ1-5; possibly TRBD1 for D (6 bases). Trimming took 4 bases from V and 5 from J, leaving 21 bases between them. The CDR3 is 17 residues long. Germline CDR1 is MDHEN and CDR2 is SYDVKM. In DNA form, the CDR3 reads TGTGCCAGCAGTTCCAAACAATGGACAGCGTCTGATCAGCCCCAGCATTTT. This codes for CASSSKQWTASDQPQHF.

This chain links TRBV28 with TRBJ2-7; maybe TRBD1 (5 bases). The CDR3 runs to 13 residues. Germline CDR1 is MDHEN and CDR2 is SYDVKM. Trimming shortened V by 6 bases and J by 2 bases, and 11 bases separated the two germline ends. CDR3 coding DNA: TGTGCCAGCAGCCAGGGTCCCGCCTACGAGCAGTACTTC. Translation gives CASSQGPAYEQYF.

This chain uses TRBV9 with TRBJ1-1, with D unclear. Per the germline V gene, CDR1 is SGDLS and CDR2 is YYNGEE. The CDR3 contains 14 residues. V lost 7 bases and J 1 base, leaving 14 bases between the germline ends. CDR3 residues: CASRLSGENTEAFF. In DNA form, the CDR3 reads TGTGCCAGCCGTCTGTCCGGGGAGAACACTGAAGCTTTCTTT.

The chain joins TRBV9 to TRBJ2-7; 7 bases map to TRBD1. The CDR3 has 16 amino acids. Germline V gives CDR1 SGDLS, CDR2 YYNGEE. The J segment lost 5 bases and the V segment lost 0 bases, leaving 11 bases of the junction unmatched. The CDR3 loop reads CASSVAGRQGFDEQYF. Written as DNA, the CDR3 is TGTGCCAGCAGCGTAGCTGGGCGACAGGGATTTGACGAGCAGTACTTC.

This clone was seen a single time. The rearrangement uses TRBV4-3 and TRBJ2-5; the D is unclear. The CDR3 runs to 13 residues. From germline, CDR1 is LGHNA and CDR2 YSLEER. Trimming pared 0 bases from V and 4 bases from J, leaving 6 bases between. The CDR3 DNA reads TGCGCCAGCAGCCAAGATTTCGGAGAGACCCAGTACTTC. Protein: CASSQDFGETQYF.

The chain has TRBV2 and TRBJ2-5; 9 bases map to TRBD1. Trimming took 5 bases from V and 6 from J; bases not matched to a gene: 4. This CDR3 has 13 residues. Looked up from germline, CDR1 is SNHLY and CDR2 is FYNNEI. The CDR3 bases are TGTGCCAGCAGTAAGGACAGGGGACAGACCCAGTACTTC. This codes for CASSKDRGQTQYF.

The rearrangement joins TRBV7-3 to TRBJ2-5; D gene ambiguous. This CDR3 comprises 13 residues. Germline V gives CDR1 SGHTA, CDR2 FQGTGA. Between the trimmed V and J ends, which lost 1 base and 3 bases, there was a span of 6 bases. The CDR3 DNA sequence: TGTGCCAGCAGCTTAATAGCAGAAGAGACCCAGTACTTC. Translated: CASSLIAEETQYF. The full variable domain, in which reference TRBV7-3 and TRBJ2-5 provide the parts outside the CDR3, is GAGVSQTPSNKVTEKGKYVELRCDPISGHTALYWYRQSLGQGPEFLIYFQGTGAADDSGLPNDRFFAVRPEGSVSTLKIQRTERGDSAVYLCASSLIAEETQYFGPGTRLLVL.

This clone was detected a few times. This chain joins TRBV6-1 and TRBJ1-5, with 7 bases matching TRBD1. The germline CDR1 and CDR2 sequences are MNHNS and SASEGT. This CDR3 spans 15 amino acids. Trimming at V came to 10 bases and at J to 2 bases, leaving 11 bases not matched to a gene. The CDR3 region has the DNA TGTGCCACGGCGACAGGGATCGCGGGCAATCAGCCCCAGCATTTT. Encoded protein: CATATGIAGNQPQHF.

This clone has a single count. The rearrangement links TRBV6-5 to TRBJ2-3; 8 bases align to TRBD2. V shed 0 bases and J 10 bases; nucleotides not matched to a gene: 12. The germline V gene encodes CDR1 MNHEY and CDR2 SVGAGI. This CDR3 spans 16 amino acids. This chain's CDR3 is CASSYSSVGGGMAQYF. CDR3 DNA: TGTGCCAGCAGTTACTCGTCGGTCGGGGGGGGAATGGCGCAGTATTTT.

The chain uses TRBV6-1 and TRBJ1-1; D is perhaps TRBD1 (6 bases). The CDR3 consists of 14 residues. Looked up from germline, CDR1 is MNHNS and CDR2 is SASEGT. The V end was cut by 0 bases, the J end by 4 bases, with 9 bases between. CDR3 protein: CASSEAVQGTEAFF. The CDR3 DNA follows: TGTGCCAGCAGTGAAGCGGTACAGGGCACTGAAGCTTTCTTT.